Below are 22 T cell receptor beta chains sequenced from a single sample in a study of cytomegalovirus exposure and HLA in healthy donors. The PCR was carried out with 60 Vbeta primers and 13 Jbeta primers. The data were produced by immunoSEQ multiplex PCR, yet TCRdb's version contains in-frame clones alone and is incomplete. The table for this sample gives 55,000 to 75,000 clones. Sequenced material: PBMCs. These TCRs come from a young woman in good health and CMV-seronegative.

The chain carries TRBV30 and TRBJ1-5, with D possibly TRBD1 on 5 matching bases. The germline gives CDR1 GTSNPN, CDR2 SVGIG (reference sequence). Trimming took 1 base from V and 5 from J, leaving 9 bases between them. The CDR3 has 13 amino acids. The CDR3, as DNA: TGTGCCTGGAGTGGACAGATCGATCAGCCCCAGCATTTT. Its protein product is CAWSGQIDQPQHF. Full variable domain (remainder filled in from reference TRBV30 and TRBJ1-5): SQTIHQWPATLVQPVGSPLSLECTVEGTSNPNLYWYRQAAGRGLQLLFYSVGIGQISSEVPQNLSASRPQDRQFILSSKKLLLSDSGFYLCAWSGQIDQPQHFGDGTRLSIL.

V and J are TRBV28 and TRBJ2-5; D ambiguous. CDR3 size: 14 residues. Trimming removed 2 bases from V and 2 bases from J, with 9 bases in between. Germline CDR1 and CDR2: MDHEN and SYDVKM. The CDR3 region has the DNA TGTGCCAGCAGTTTACGAGGCCGGCAAGAGACCCAGTACTTC. As protein: CASSLRGRQETQYF.

V gene TRBV19 combines with J gene TRBJ1-6; possible D gene TRBD1, 5 bases. The V end lost 6 bases, the J end lost 1 base, and 10 bases lay between the germline ends. The CDR3 extends over 15 amino acids. In germline, CDR1 is LNHDA, CDR2 SQIVND (reference sequence). CDR3 sequence reads: CASSSTGSYNSPLHF. The DNA for the CDR3 is TGTGCCAGTAGCTCAACAGGTTCCTATAATTCACCCCTCCACTTT.

This chain connects TRBV6-5 to TRBJ1-2; tentatively, D is TRBD1 (5 bases). With 0 bases removed from V and 4 bases from J, the gap between germline ends came to 12 bases. The CDR3 spans 15 residues. CDR1 MNHEY and CDR2 SVGAGI come from the germline V gene. CDR3 DNA: TGTGCCAGCAGTTACTCGGGCAGGGTGGCCTATGGCTACACCTTC. Translating it yields CASSYSGRVAYGYTF.

This sequence joins TRBV4-1 and TRBJ1-2; D not resolved. The CDR3 loop spans 13 amino acids. V lost 0 bases and J lost 4, with 6 bases in between. The germline V gene encodes CDR1 MGHRA and CDR2 YSYEKL. The CDR3 here is CASSQEGVYGYTF. The CDR3 bases are TGCGCCAGCAGCCAAGAAGGAGTCTATGGCTACACCTTC.

This chain links TRBV29-1 with TRBJ1-1; D not certain. There are 15 residues in the CDR3. Trimming removed 3 bases from V and 0 bases from J, with 14 bases in between. The germline V gene encodes CDR1 SQVTM and CDR2 ANQGSEA. The CDR3 is CSVEGGSYMNTEAFF. CDR3 sequence (DNA): TGCAGCGTTGAGGGCGGGTCATATATGAACACTGAAGCTTTCTTT. The full variable domain, rest sourced from reference TRBV29-1 and TRBJ1-1, is SAVISQKPSRDICQRGTSLTIQCQVDSQVTMMFWYRQQPGQSLTLIATANQGSEATYESGFVIDKFPISRPNLTFSTLTVSNMSPEDSSIYLCSVEGGSYMNTEAFFGQGTRLTVV.

The chain uses TRBV30 and TRBJ1-5, with D hard to call. This CDR3 contains 16 residues. Trimming cost V 0 bases and J 3 bases, with 15 bases left between them. The germline V gene has CDR1 GTSNPN and CDR2 SVGIG (reference sequence). CDR3 in DNA: TGTGCCTGGAGTGTAAAATTACCGGGAGCCAATCAGCCCCAGCATTTT. Translation gives CAWSVKLPGANQPQHF.

The rearrangement joins TRBV19 to TRBJ1-5; 8 positions agree with TRBD1. This CDR3 region has 12 residues. From germline, CDR1 is LNHDA and CDR2 SQIVND (reference sequence). Unmatched junction bases numbered 8, after V lost 10 bases and J lost 9 bases. The chain's CDR3 is CAISDREGPQHF. The CDR3 bases are TGTGCCATCTCGGACAGGGAAGGGCCCCAGCATTTT.

DNA of the CDR3: TGTGCCAGCAGCCTCCGAGTTCCTGAAGCTTTCTTT. As protein: CASSLRVPEAFF. This sequence joins TRBV7-9 and TRBJ1-1; D not certain. Trimming stripped 5 bases from V and 6 bases from J, with 10 bases between. The CDR3 is 12 residues long. The germline V gene has CDR1 SEHNR and CDR2 FQNEAQ (reference sequence). Variable domain in full (rest from reference TRBV7-9 and TRBJ1-1): DTGVSQNPRHKITKRGQNVTFRCDPISEHNRLYWYRQTLGQGPEFLTYFQNEAQLEKSRLLSDRFSAERPKGSFSTLEIQRTEQGDSAMYLCASSLRVPEAFFGQGTRLTVV.

The chain combines TRBV6-5 with TRBJ2-7; the D gene is possibly TRBD2 (5 bases). The CDR3 is 14 amino acids. V gave up 2 bases and J gave up 0 bases, with 8 bases separating them. Germline CDR1 is MNHEY and CDR2 is SVGAGI. The DNA for the CDR3 is TGTGCCAGCAGTTACGAGGGTTCCTCCTACGAGCAGTACTTC. Translated, it gives CASSYEGSSYEQYF.

The genes are TRBV27 and TRBJ2-1; 8 bases are shared with TRBD1. CDR1 is MNHEY and CDR2 is SMNVEV in the germline V gene (reference sequence). The CDR3 length is 13 residues. V gave up 6 bases and J gave up 4 bases; unmatched junction bases: 2. CDR3 DNA sequence: TGTGCCAGCAGATGGACAGGGTACAATGAGCAGTTCTTC. Encoded protein: CASRWTGYNEQFF.

The chain uses TRBV6-5 and TRBJ1-1, with D tentatively TRBD1 (5 bases). Germline V gene data show CDR1 as MNHEY and CDR2 as SVGAGI. Trimming cost V 8 bases and J 4 bases, with 11 bases left between them. The CDR3 totals 12 residues. CDR3 bases: TGTGCCAGCTCCGGGGGGACCACTGAAGCTTTCTTT. Amino acid sequence: CASSGGTTEAFF.

The chain is built from TRBV6-5 and TRBJ1-1; D is ambiguous. Germline assignment: CDR1 MNHEY and CDR2 SVGAGI. The CDR3 has 15 amino acids. V shed 4 bases and J shed 4 bases, with 16 bases lying between them. The CDR3 is CASSSPRSPPTEAFF. The CDR3 coding sequence is TGTGCCAGCAGTTCCCCCAGGTCCCCACCCACTGAAGCTTTCTTT.

The V call is TRBV5-1, the J call TRBJ2-5, with 11 bases that match TRBD2. The V gene end was trimmed by 6 bases and the J gene end by 1 base; junction bases not matched to a gene: 5. Germline V gene data show CDR1 as SGHRS and CDR2 as YFSETQ. The CDR3 has 15 amino acids. Here the CDR3 reads CASTLAGGLQETQYF. CDR3 in DNA: TGCGCCAGCACCCTAGCGGGGGGCCTCCAAGAGACCCAGTACTTC.

The V and J genes are TRBV10-3 and TRBJ1-1, with a weak D call TRBD1 (5 bases). V was pared by 4 bases and J by 0 bases, with 18 bases between. Germline V lookup: CDR1 ENHRY, CDR2 SYGVKD. The CDR3 has 17 residues. The CDR3 sequence: CAISAGPPGTMNTEAFF. DNA for the CDR3: TGTGCCATCAGTGCTGGCCCCCCGGGGACTATGAACACTGAAGCTTTCTTT.

This chain connects TRBV20-1 to TRBJ2-7; the D is unclear. Between the trimmed V and J ends, which lost 0 bases and 4 bases, there was a span of 4 bases. The germline CDR1 and CDR2 sequences are DFQATT and SNEGSKA (reference sequence). CDR3 size: 11 residues. CDR3 in amino acids: CSARDAYEQYF. In DNA form, the CDR3 reads TGCAGTGCTAGAGATGCGTACGAGCAGTACTTC.

The chain recombines TRBV29-1 with TRBJ1-1; D is undetermined. V lost 4 bases and J 0 bases, leaving 9 bases between the germline ends. Germline V gene sequence: CDR1 SQVTM, CDR2 ANQGSEA. The CDR3 runs 13 residues. CDR3 protein: CSVVWALNTEAFF. CDR3 nucleotide sequence: TGCAGCGTTGTGTGGGCGTTGAACACTGAAGCTTTCTTT.

V and J are TRBV4-2 and TRBJ1-5, with 10 positions matching TRBD1. V shed 6 bases, J shed 3 bases, and the junction held 5 bases outside the gene matches. Germline CDR1 is LGHNA and CDR2 is YNFKEQ. The CDR3 has 15 amino acids. The CDR3 spells CASRTTGGSNQPQHF. CDR3 nucleotide sequence: TGTGCCAGCAGGACGACAGGGGGCTCCAATCAGCCCCAGCATTTT.

This chain connects TRBV4-2 to TRBJ2-3, with 7 positions matching TRBD2. CDR3 size: 14 residues. The V segment lost 1 base and the J segment 9 bases; nucleotides outside the gene matches: 7. Per the germline V gene, CDR1 is LGHNA and CDR2 is YNFKEQ. CDR3 nucleotides: TGTGCCAGCAGCCAAGTACTAGCGCTCCAAACGCAGTATTTT. It codes for CASSQVLALQTQYF.

The CDR3 sequence is CAIRQGLGGYTF. The CDR3 bases are TGTGCCATTAGACAGGGGTTAGGGGGCTACACCTTC. This sequence joins TRBV6-1 and TRBJ1-2, with 8 positions matching TRBD1. This CDR3 contains 12 residues. Germline V CDR1 and CDR2: MNHNS, SASEGT. V gave up 10 bases and J gave up 8 bases; unmatched junction bases: 9.

The chain has TRBV15 and TRBJ2-3, with 7 bases identical to TRBD2. Trimming took 8 bases from V and 4 from J; bases not matched to a gene: 9. Per germline, CDR1 LNHNV and CDR2 YYDKDF (reference sequence). The CDR3 length is 14 residues. Here the CDR3 DNA reads TGTGCCACCGGGGAGGGACCGGAGCCAGATACGCAGTATTTT. This gives the protein CATGEGPEPDTQYF. The full variable domain, with the rest looked up from reference TRBV15 and TRBJ2-3, is DAMVIQNPRYQVTQFGKPVTLSCSQTLNHNVMYWYQQKSSQAPKLLFHYYDKDFNNEADTPDNFQSRRPNTSFCFLDIRSPGLGDTAMYLCATGEGPEPDTQYFGPGTRLTVL.

CDR3 nucleotides: TGTGCCAGCAGCTTGGGTAGTCTAGCGGACGAGCAGTACTTC. Its translation is CASSLGSLADEQYF. The chain has TRBV11-2 and TRBJ2-7; 7 bases map to TRBD2. CDR3 length equals 14 residues. The V gene end was trimmed by 3 bases and the J gene end by 5 bases; junction bases not matched to a gene: 7. The germline gives CDR1 SGHAT, CDR2 FQNNGV.